This T cell receptor beta chain was profiled in a study of CD8 T cells in Susac syndrome. V lost 3 bases and J lost 0, with 3 bases in between. Germline V lookup: CDR1 LGHDT, CDR2 YNNKEL (reference sequence). CDR3 size: 12 residues. Study-level results: As the study acknowledged, the number of individuals who were part of its TCR sequencing and HLA analysis was relatively small.

Sequencing of TCR beta was performed on blood CD8+ and CD4+ T cells. Of note for this clonotype: What it recognizes is unknown.

The RNA, roughly 0.45 to 1 ug, was put through reverse transcription using random hexamers. TCRdb re-called the immunoSEQ multiplex PCR reads with MiXCR, one entry per CDR3 protein. The data show 100,000 to 150,000 distinct CDR3 sequences, 85% to 95% seen once. The sequence came from a human donor with multiple sclerosis. The rearrangement uses TRBV3-1 and TRBJ2-7, with D uncertain. Sequenced input: CD4+ T cells from PBMCs. The CDR3 sequence: CASSHDSYEQYF. CDR3 DNA: TGTGCCAGCAGCCACGACTCCTACGAGCAGTACTTC.